This record covers a single TCR beta chain. Germline V gene sequence: CDR1 LNHNV, CDR2 YYDKDF (reference sequence). The CDR3 covers 15 residues. V shed 0 bases and J shed 0 bases, with 8 bases lying between them. The data derive from a study of control samples from healthy donors and cancer patients. Clones were read by immunoSEQ multiplex PCR, and TCRdb kept only the in-frame ones, dropping some. In the table there are 70,000 to 95,000 clones, roughly 93% of which are singletons. The sample consisted of PBMCs. This chain connects TRBV15 to TRBJ2-5; no firm D call. This receptor was obtained from a woman in her thirties or forties with lung cancer. CDR3 sequence: CATSRESGNQETQYF. CDR3 coding DNA: TGTGCCACCAGCAGAGAATCAGGCAACCAAGAGACCCAGTACTTC.